This T cell receptor (beta chain) was retrieved from a study of T cells in Graves' hyperthyroidism and ophthalmopathy. With 3 bases removed from V and 0 bases from J, the gap between germline ends came to 6 bases. Germline V gene data show CDR1 as SNHLY and CDR2 as FYNNEI. The CDR3 length is 14 residues. This clonotype has a count of ten or more. Uncontrolled infections, other autoimmune diseases, pregnancy or lactation led to exclusion of patients. Fresh peripheral blood, 7.5 to 10 ml, yielded the PBMCs. Amplification of TCR beta CDR3 regions used RNA as the template. HTBI primers were employed in a first-round RT-PCR of the TCR CDR3. A single record per CDR3 protein comes from TCRdb applying MiXCR to the multiplex PCR reads. Of fewer than 550,000 distinct CDR3 sequences listed, 15% to 18% were seen once; the top ten hold around 7.7%.

The V and J genes are TRBV2 and TRBJ2-4; D ambiguous. The source of this sequence is a woman between 18 and 29 years old with Graves' hyperthyroidism. The sample taken for sequencing was blood. CDR3 sequence reads: CASSDRQAKNIQYF. The DNA for the CDR3 is TGTGCCAGCAGTGATAGACAAGCCAAAAACATTCAGTACTTC.